This TCR beta chain emerged from a study of sequential checkpoint blockade in melanoma. Germline V gives CDR1 MNHEY, CDR2 SVGAGI. V trimming: 4 bases; J trimming: 8 bases; junction bases outside the gene matches: 9. The CDR3 is 16 amino acids. Only in-frame clones appear in the TCRdb table, and some are missing; sequencing was by immunoSEQ multiplex PCR. The sample carries about 3,500 clones, less than 60% recorded once. Regarding treatment: randomized to nivolumab then ipilimumab (arm A) or the reverse (arm B). This clone has just a few counts. The starting material was CD8+ T cells sorted from blood (inferred from file names), obtained from a patient given nivolumab and ipilimumab in sequence. The rearrangement links TRBV6-5 to TRBJ2-1, with 12 bases matching TRBD2. The TCR originated in a human donor with melanoma. In nucleotides, the CDR3 is TGTGCCAGCAGTTTAGAGAGACTAGCGGGAGTAGATGAGCAGTTCTTC. Translating it yields CASSLERLAGVDEQFF.